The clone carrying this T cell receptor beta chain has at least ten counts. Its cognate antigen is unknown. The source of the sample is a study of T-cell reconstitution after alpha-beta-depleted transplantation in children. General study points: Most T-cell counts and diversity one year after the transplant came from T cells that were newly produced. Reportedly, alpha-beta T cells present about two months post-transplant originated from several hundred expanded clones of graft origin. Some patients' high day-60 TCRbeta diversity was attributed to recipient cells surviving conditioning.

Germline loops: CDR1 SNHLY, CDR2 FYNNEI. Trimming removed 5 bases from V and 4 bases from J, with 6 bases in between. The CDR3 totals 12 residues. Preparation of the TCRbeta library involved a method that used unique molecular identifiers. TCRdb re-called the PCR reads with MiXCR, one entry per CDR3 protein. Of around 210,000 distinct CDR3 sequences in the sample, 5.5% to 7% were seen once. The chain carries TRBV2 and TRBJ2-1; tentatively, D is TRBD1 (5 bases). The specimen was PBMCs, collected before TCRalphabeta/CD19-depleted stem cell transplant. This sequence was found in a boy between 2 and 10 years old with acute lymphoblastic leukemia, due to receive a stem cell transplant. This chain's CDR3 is CASSRQYNEQFF. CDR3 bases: TGTGCCAGCAGTCGACAGTACAATGAGCAGTTCTTC.